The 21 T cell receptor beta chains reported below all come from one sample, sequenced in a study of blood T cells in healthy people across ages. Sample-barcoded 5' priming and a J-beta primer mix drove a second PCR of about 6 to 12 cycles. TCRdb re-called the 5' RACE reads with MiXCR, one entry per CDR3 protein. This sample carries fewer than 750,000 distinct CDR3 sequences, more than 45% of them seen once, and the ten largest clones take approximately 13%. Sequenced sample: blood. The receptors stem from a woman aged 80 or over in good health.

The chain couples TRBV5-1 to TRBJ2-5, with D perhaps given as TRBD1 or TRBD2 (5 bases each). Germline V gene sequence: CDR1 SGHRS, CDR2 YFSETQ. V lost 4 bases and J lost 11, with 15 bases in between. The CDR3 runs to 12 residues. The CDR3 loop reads CASSRDGAEQYF. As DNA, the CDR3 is TGCGCCAGCAGCCGGGATGGGGCTGAGCAGTACTTC.

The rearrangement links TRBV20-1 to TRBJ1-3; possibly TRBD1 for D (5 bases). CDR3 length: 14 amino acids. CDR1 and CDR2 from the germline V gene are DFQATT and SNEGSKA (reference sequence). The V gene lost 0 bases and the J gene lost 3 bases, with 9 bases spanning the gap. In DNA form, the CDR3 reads TGCAGTGCTAGAGATGGAGGGGTTGGAAACACCATATATTTT. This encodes CSARDGGVGNTIYF.

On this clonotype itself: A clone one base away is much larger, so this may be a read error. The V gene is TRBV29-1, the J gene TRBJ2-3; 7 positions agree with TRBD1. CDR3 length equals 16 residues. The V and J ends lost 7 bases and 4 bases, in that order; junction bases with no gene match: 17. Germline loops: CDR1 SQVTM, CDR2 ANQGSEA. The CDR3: CSAAGETGRGADTQYF. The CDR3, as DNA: TGCAGCGCCGCGGGCGAGACAGGGAGAGGCGCAGATACGCAGTATTTT.

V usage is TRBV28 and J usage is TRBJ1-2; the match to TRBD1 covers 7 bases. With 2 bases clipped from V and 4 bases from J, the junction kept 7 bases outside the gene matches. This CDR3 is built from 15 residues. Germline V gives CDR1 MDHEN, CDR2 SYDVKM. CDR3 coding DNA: TGTGCCAGCAGTTTAACCCCGACAGGGACCTATGGCTACACCTTC. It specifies CASSLTPTGTYGYTF.

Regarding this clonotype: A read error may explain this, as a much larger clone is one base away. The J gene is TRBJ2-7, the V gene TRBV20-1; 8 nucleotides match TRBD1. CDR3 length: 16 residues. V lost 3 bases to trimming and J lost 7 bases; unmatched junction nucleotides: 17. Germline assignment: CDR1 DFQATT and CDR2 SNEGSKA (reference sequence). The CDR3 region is CSASRSKGQGPGEQYF. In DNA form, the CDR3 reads TGCAGTGCTAGTAGATCAAAAGGACAGGGCCCCGGGGAGCAGTACTTC.

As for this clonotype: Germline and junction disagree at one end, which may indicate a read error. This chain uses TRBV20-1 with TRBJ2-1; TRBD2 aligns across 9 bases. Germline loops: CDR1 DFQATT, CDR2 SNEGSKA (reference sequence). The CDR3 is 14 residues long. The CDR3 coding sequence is TGCAGTGCTAGAGATAGCGGGGGCTACAATGAGCGGTTCTTC. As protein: CSARDSGGYNERFF.

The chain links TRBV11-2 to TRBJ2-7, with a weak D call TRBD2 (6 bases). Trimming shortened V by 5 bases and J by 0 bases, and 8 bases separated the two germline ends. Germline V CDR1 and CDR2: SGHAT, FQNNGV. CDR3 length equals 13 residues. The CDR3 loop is CASSRGLSYEQYF. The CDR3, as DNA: TGTGCCAGCAGCAGGGGACTCTCCTACGAGCAGTACTTC.

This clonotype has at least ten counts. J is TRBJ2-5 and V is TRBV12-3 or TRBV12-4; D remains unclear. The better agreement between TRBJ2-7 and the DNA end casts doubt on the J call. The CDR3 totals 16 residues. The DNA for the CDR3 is TGTGCCAGCAGTTTTTCGGGTTCTTCGGTGTGGGGCGAGCAGTACTTC. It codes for CASSFSGSSVWGEQYF.

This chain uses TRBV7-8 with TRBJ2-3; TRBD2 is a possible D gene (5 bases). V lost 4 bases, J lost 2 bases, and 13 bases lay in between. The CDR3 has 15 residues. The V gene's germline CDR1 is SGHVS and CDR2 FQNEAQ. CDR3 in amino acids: CASSSGRAATDTQYF. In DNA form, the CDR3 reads TGTGCCAGCAGCTCCGGACGAGCGGCCACAGATACGCAGTATTTT.

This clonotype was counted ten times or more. CDR3 protein: CASSSGQSYEQYF. The CDR3 DNA reads TGTGCCAGCAGTTCCGGACAGTCCTACGAGCAGTACTTC. The J gene is TRBJ2-7, the V gene TRBV28; possible D gene TRBD1, 6 bases. V was pared by 4 bases and J by 1 base, with 8 bases between. Germline loops: CDR1 MDHEN, CDR2 SYDVKM. The CDR3 runs to 13 residues.

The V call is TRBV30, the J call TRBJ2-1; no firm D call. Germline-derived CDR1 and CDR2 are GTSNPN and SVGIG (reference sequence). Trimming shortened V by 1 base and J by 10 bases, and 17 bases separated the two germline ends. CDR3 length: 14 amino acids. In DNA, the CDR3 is TGTGCCTGGAGTGCCCTAAGGGCCAGCCGAGAGCAGTTCTTC. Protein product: CAWSALRASREQFF. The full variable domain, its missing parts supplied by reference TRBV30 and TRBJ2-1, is SQTIHQWPATLVQPVGSPLSLECTVEGTSNPNLYWYRQAAGRGLQLLFYSVGIGQISSEVPQNLSASRPQDRQFILSSKKLLLSDSGFYLCAWSALRASREQFFGPGTRLTVL.

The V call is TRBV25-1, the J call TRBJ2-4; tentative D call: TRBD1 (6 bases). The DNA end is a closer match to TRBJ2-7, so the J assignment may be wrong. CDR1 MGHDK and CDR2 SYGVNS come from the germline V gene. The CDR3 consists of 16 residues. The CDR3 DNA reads TGTGCCAGCAGTGAACAAGACAGGACTCACCCCTACGAGCAGTACTTC. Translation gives CASSEQDRTHPYEQYF.

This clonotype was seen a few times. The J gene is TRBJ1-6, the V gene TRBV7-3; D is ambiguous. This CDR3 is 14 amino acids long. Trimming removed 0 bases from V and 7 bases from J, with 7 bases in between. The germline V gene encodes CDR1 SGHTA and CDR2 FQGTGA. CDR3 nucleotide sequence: TGTGCCAGCAGCTTAACAGGGTTCAATTCACCCCTCCACTTT. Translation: CASSLTGFNSPLHF. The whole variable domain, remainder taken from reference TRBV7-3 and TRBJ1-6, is GAGVSQTPSNKVTEKGKYVELRCDPISGHTALYWYRQSLGQGPEFLIYFQGTGAADDSGLPNDRFFAVRPEGSVSTLKIQRTERGDSAVYLCASSLTGFNSPLHFGNGTRLTVT.

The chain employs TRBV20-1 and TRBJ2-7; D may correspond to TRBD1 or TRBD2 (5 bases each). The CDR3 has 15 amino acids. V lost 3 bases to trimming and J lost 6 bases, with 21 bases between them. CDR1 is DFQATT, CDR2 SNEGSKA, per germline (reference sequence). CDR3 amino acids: CSASKTSGTLGEQYF. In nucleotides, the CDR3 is TGCAGTGCTAGTAAGACGTCCGGGACGCTGGGCGAGCAGTACTTC.

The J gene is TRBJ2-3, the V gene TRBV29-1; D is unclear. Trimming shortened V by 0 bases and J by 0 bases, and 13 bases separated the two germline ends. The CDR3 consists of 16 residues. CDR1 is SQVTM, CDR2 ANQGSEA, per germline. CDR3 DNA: TGCAGCGTTGAAGACCGCCTCACACGAAGCACAGATACGCAGTATTTT. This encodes CSVEDRLTRSTDTQYF.

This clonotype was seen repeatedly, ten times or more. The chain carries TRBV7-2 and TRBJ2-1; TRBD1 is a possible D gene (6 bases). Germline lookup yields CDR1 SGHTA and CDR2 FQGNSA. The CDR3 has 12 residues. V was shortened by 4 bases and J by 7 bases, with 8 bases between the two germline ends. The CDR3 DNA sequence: TGTGCCAGCAGCTACAGGGTGAATGAGCAGTTCTTC. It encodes CASSYRVNEQFF.

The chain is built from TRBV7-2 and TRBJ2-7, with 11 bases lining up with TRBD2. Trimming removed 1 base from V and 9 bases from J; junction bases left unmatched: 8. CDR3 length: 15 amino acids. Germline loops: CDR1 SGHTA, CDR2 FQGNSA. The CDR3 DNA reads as TGTGCCAGCAGCTTAGATGGGACTAGCGGATATGGGCAGTACTTC. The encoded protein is CASSLDGTSGYGQYF.

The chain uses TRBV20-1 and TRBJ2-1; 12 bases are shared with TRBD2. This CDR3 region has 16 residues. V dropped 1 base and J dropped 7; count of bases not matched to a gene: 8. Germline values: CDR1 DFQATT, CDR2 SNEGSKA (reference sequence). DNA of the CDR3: TGCAGTGCTAGAGGTCTAGCGGGGGGGCGGGAAAATGAGCAGTTCTTC. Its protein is CSARGLAGGRENEQFF.

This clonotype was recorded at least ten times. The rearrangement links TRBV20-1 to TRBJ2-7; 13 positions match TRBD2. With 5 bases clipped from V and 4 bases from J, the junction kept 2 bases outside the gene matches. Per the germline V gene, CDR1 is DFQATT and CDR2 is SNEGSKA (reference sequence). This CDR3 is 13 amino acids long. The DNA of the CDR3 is TGCAGTGCTCGGACTAGCGGGAGATACGAGCAGTACTTC. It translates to CSARTSGRYEQYF.

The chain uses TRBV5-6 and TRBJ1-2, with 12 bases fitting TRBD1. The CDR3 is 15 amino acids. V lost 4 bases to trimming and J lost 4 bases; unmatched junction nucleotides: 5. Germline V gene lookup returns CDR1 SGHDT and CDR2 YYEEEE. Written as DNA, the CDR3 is TGTGCCAGCAGCACGTGGGACAGGGGGCTCTATGGCTACACCTTC. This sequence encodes CASSTWDRGLYGYTF.

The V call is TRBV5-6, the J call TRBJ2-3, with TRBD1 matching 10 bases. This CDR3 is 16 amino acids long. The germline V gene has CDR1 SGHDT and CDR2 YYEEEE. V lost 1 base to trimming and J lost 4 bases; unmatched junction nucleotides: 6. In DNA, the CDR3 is TGTGCCAGCAGCTTGATTGGGACAGGGGTTGCAGATACGCAGTATTTT. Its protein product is CASSLIGTGVADTQYF.